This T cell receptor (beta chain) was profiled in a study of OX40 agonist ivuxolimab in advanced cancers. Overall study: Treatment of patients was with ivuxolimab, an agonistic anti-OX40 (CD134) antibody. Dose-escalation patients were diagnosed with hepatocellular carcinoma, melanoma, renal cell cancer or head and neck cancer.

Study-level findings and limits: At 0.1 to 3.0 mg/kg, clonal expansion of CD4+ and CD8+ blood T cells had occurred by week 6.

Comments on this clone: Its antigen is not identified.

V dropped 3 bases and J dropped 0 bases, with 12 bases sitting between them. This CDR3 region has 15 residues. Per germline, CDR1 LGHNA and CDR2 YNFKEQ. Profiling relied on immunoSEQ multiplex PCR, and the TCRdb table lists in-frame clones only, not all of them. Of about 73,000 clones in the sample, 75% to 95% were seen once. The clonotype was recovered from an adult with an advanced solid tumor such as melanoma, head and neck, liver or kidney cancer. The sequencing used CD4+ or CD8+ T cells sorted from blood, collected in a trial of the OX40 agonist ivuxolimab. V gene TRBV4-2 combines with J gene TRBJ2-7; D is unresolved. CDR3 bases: TGTGCCAGCAGCCATCGGCTAATCAGCTCCTACGAGCAGTACTTC. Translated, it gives CASSHRLISSYEQYF.